A single sample gave rise to the 20 T cell receptor beta chains below, sequenced in a study of CD8+ T cells in alopecia areata. As to treatment: oral pan-JAK inhibitor, 5-10 mg twice daily. Following extraction, RNA underwent reverse transcription to cDNA, which served as the sequencing template. This table comes from immunoSEQ multiplex PCR, and its TCRdb copy is limited to in-frame clones, with some not included. The sample contains roughly 110,000 clones, 84% of which appear only once. This specimen was CD8+ T cells sorted from blood, taken at week 24, from a patient treated with tofacitinib. These receptors were taken from a human donor with alopecia areata.

The chain uses TRBV10-3 and TRBJ2-7, with D possibly called TRBD1 or TRBD2 (6 bases each). The CDR3 has 15 residues. Trimming shortened V by 0 bases and J by 6 bases, and 15 bases separated the two germline ends. CDR1 is ENHRY and CDR2 is SYGVKD in the germline V gene. CDR3 bases: TGTGCCATCAGTGAGTCAGGCCAGGGGAGGATCGAGCAGTACTTC. Its protein is CAISESGQGRIEQYF.

V is TRBV5-6 and J is TRBJ2-4; D remains ambiguous. The V gene's germline CDR1 is SGHDT and CDR2 YYEEEE. CDR3 length: 16 amino acids. Trimming shortened V by 3 bases and J by 7 bases, and 20 bases separated the two germline ends. The CDR3: CASSSLASGPTNIQYF. In nucleotides, the CDR3 is TGTGCCAGCAGCTCCCTCGCTTCGGGTCCGACGAACATTCAGTACTTC.

The chain recombines TRBV7-9 with TRBJ2-5, with 7 bases identical to TRBD1. This CDR3 region has 15 residues. J was trimmed by 2 bases and V by 3 bases; bases with no gene match: 6. Germline lookup yields CDR1 SEHNR and CDR2 FQNEAQ (reference sequence). The CDR3 coding sequence is TGTGCCAGCAGCTTCAGCCCGGGACAGCAAGAGACCCAGTACTTC. Its protein is CASSFSPGQQETQYF.

The chain carries TRBV13 and TRBJ2-3, with a possible D match to TRBD2 (5 bases). Germline V gene data show CDR1 as PRHDT and CDR2 as FYEKMQ (reference sequence). This CDR3 has 16 amino acids. V lost 6 bases to trimming and J lost 2 bases, with 18 bases between them. The CDR3 nucleotides read TGTGCCAGCAGTCAAGAGGGTAGCCGAAACACAGATACGCAGTATTTT. It codes for CASSQEGSRNTDTQYF.

J is TRBJ2-1 and V is TRBV7-6; 9 nucleotides align to TRBD2. The CDR3 runs 15 residues. The germline gives CDR1 SGHVS, CDR2 FNYEAQ. J was trimmed by 3 bases and V by 4 bases; bases with no gene match: 4. In nucleotides, the CDR3 is TGTGCCAGCAGCTCTCTAGCGGGGAGCTACAATGAGCAGTTCTTC. It encodes CASSSLAGSYNEQFF.

The chain uses TRBV11-1 and TRBJ2-7, with D possibly matching TRBD2 (7 bases). V shed 5 bases and J shed 0 bases, with 26 bases lying between them. The CDR3 runs to 19 residues. The germline gives CDR1 SGHAT, CDR2 FQDESV (reference sequence). The CDR3 coding sequence is TGTGCCAGCAGCAGCGGACAGAGTTTAAGCGGGGCCAGCTCCTACGAGCAGTACTTC. Its protein is CASSSGQSLSGASSYEQYF.

This rearrangement joins TRBV29-1 to TRBJ1-1; D gene uncertain. The CDR3 has 15 amino acids. With 1 base removed from V and 8 bases from J, the gap between germline ends came to 20 bases. CDR1 and CDR2 from the germline V gene are SQVTM and ANQGSEA. CDR3 amino acids: CSVEGWVGSVREAFF. DNA for the CDR3: TGCAGCGTTGAAGGTTGGGTGGGGAGTGTCAGAGAAGCTTTCTTT.

The chain links TRBV7-2 to TRBJ2-3; possible D gene TRBD2, 5 bases. Trimming shortened V by 1 base and J by 0 bases, and 14 bases separated the two germline ends. The germline V gene encodes CDR1 SGHTA and CDR2 FQGNSA. The CDR3 has 17 residues. The CDR3 loop reads CASSLDVGDTSTDTQYF. DNA of the CDR3: TGTGCCAGCAGCTTAGATGTCGGGGATACTAGCACAGATACGCAGTATTTT.

This chain joins TRBV4-1 and TRBJ1-1, with a possible D match to TRBD1 (6 bases). Per germline, CDR1 MGHRA and CDR2 YSYEKL. Trimming took off 1 base at V and 5 bases at J, with 14 bases between the two ends. The CDR3 is 15 amino acids. The CDR3: CASSQGGGLMTEAFF. The CDR3 coding sequence is TGCGCCAGCAGCCAAGGGGGGGGGCTGATGACTGAAGCTTTCTTT.

CDR3 protein: CASSQELGTGEEKLFF. DNA of the CDR3: TGCGCCAGCAGCCAAGAACTCGGGACAGGGGAAGAAAAACTGTTTTTT. This chain uses TRBV4-1 with TRBJ1-4; 10 nucleotides align to TRBD1. Germline CDR1 reads MGHRA; CDR2 reads YSYEKL. V shed 0 bases, J shed 8 bases, and the junction held 6 bases outside the gene matches. The CDR3 extends over 16 amino acids.

The chain links TRBV5-6 to TRBJ2-1; 10 positions match TRBD1. The CDR3 consists of 16 residues. Germline V gene lookup returns CDR1 SGHDT and CDR2 YYEEEE. The V and J ends lost 4 bases and 8 bases, in that order; junction bases with no gene match: 12. The CDR3 protein is CASSPGGQGTGDEQFF. CDR3 in DNA: TGTGCCAGCAGCCCCGGGGGACAGGGGACAGGCGATGAGCAGTTCTTC.

V and J are TRBV7-6 and TRBJ1-1; D is ambiguous. The CDR3 length is 14 residues. Trimming stripped 7 bases from V and 2 bases from J, with 14 bases between. CDR1 is SGHVS and CDR2 is FNYEAQ in the germline V gene. The CDR3 DNA is TGTGCCAGCACCCAACCCTCAAGTAACACTGAAGCTTTCTTT. This translates into CASTQPSSNTEAFF. Looking up the rest from reference TRBV7-6 and TRBJ1-1 gives the full variable domain: GAGVSQSPRYKVTKRGQDVALRCDPISGHVSLYWYRQALGQGPEFLTYFNYEAQQDKSGLPNDRFSAERPEGSISTLTIQRTEQRDSAMYRCASTQPSSNTEAFFGQGTRLTVV.

This clone was counted a single time. This chain links TRBV7-6 with TRBJ2-3; D gene ambiguous. Germline V gene lookup returns CDR1 SGHVS and CDR2 FNYEAQ. The CDR3 extends over 14 amino acids. The V end lost 5 bases, the J end lost 4 bases, and 13 bases lay between the germline ends. The chain's CDR3 is CASSPPGLADTQYF. DNA for the CDR3: TGTGCCAGCAGCCCCCCCGGGCTGGCAGATACGCAGTATTTT. Filled out from reference TRBV7-6 and TRBJ2-3, the complete variable domain reads GAGVSQSPRYKVTKRGQDVALRCDPISGHVSLYWYRQALGQGPEFLTYFNYEAQQDKSGLPNDRFSAERPEGSISTLTIQRTEQRDSAMYRCASSPPGLADTQYFGPGTRLTVL.

This clone has only a few counts. V gene TRBV13 combines with J gene TRBJ1-4, with D possibly TRBD1 on 6 matching bases. The V gene's germline CDR1 is PRHDT and CDR2 FYEKMQ (reference sequence). The germline V and J ends were trimmed by 5 bases and 1 base, with 14 bases remaining between them. There are 16 residues in the CDR3. The CDR3, as DNA: TGTGCCAGCAGCCTGGGGGCGAAGGGAACTAATGAAAAACTGTTTTTT. This codes for CASSLGAKGTNEKLFF.

The chain joins TRBV6-5 to TRBJ2-2; D uncertain. Germline V CDR1 and CDR2: MNHEY, SVGAGI. Trimming left V 2 bases short and J 5 bases short, with 12 bases between. The CDR3 runs to 15 residues. The CDR3 sequence is CASSYVATYTGELFF. The CDR3 region has the DNA TGTGCCAGCAGTTACGTCGCGACTTATACCGGGGAGCTGTTTTTT.

This chain connects TRBV29-1 to TRBJ2-5, with 10 nucleotides matching TRBD1. CDR1 and CDR2 (germline): SQVTM, ANQGSEA. J was trimmed by 5 bases and V by 8 bases; bases with no gene match: 5. This CDR3 contains 12 residues. The CDR3 is CSIDRGHETQYF. The CDR3, as DNA: TGCAGCATAGACAGGGGGCACGAGACCCAGTACTTC. The whole variable domain, remainder taken from reference TRBV29-1 and TRBJ2-5, is SAVISQKPSRDICQRGTSLTIQCQVDSQVTMMFWYRQQPGQSLTLIATANQGSEATYESGFVIDKFPISRPNLTFSTLTVSNMSPEDSSIYLCSIDRGHETQYFGPGTRLLVL.

The chain uses TRBV7-2 and TRBJ2-3; 9 nucleotides agree with TRBD2. J was trimmed by 6 bases and V by 7 bases; bases with no gene match: 14. CDR1 SGHTA and CDR2 FQGNSA come from the germline V gene. The CDR3 has 16 amino acids. The CDR3 loop is CASTLPRGGPADTQYF. The CDR3 nucleotides read TGTGCCAGCACCCTCCCGCGGGGGGGGCCTGCGGATACGCAGTATTTT.

The chain carries TRBV4-2 and TRBJ2-7; 7 bases are a match to TRBD2. Germline CDR1 LGHNA, CDR2 YNFKEQ. The CDR3 loop spans 16 amino acids. V lost 0 bases to trimming and J lost 2 bases; unmatched junction nucleotides: 7. As DNA, the CDR3 is TGTGCCAGCAGCCAAGAATTTGGCCTAGCGGCCTACGAGCAGTACTTC. This sequence encodes CASSQEFGLAAYEQYF.

The chain combines TRBV7-9 with TRBJ1-2, with D possibly matching TRBD1 (6 bases). Germline V gene sequence: CDR1 SEHNR, CDR2 FQNEAQ (reference sequence). The germline V and J ends were trimmed by 5 bases and 6 bases, with 19 bases remaining between them. The CDR3 covers 15 residues. CDR3 nucleotides: TGTGCCAGCAGCGGCCGGGACATTGCCCTGCATGGCTACACCTTC. It specifies CASSGRDIALHGYTF.

The V and J genes are TRBV30 and TRBJ2-7; TRBD1 agrees at 10 bases. Germline V CDR1 and CDR2: GTSNPN, SVGIG (reference sequence). The CDR3 covers 13 residues. V trimming: 2 bases; J trimming: 7 bases; junction bases outside the gene matches: 5. CDR3 residues: CAWSPGQGNEQYF. The CDR3 DNA sequence: TGTGCCTGGAGTCCGGGACAGGGGAATGAGCAGTACTTC.